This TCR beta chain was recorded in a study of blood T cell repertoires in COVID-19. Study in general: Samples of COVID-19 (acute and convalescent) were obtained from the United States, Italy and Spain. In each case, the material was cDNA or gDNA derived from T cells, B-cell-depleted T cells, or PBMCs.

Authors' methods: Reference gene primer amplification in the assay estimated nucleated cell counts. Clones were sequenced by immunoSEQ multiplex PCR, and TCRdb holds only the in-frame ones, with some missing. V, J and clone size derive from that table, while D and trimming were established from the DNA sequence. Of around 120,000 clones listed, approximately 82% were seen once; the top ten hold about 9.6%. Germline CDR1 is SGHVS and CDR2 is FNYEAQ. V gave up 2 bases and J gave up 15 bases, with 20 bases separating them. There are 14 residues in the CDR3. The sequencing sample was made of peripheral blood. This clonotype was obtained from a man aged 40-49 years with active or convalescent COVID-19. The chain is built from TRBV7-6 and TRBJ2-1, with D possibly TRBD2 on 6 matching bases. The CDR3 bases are TGTGCCAGCAGCTTATTAGGTAGCGGTTCTAGGGCGTTCTTC. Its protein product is CASSLLGSGSRAFF.